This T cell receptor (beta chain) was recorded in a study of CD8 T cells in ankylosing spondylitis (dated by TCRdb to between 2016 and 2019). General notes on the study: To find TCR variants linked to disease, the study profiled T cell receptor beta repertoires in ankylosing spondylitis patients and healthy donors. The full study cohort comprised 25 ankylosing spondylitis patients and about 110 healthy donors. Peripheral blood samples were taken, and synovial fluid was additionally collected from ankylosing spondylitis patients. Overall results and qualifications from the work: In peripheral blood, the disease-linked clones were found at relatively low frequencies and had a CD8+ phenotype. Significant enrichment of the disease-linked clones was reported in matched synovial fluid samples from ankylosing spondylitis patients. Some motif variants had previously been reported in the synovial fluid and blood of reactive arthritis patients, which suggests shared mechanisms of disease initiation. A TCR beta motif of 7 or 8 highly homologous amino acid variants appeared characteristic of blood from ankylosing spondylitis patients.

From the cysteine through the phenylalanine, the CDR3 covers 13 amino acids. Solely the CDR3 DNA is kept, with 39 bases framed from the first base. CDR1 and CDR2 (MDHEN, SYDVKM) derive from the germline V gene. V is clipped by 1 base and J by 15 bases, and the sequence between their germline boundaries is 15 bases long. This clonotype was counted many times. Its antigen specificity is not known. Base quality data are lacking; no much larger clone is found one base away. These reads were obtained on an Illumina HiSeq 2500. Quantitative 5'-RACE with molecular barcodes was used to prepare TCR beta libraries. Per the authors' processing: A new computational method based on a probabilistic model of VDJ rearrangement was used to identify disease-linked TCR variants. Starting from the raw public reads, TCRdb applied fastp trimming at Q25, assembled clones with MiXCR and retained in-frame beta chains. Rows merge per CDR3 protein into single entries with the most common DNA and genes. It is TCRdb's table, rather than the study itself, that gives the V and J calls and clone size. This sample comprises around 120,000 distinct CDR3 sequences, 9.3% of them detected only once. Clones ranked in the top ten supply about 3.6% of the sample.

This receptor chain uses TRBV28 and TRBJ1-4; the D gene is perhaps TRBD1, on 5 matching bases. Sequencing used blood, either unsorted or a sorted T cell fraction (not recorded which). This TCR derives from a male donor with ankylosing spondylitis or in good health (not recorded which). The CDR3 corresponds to CASSLSPQPGMFF. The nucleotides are TGTGCCAGCAGTTTATCCCCTCAACCAGGGATGTTTTTT.